The clone carrying this T cell receptor beta chain has ten or more counts. The target antigen is unknown. This entry comes from a study of T cells in Graves' hyperthyroidism and ophthalmopathy. Authors of the study amplified TCR beta CDR3 regions from RNA transcripts. Primed by the HTBI set, a first-round RT-PCR was run on the TCR CDR3. In TCRdb, the multiplex PCR reads were re-called with MiXCR into one record per CDR3 protein. The sample includes about 480,000 distinct CDR3 sequences, about 20% seen only once; the top ten take approximately 49%. Findings of the study overall: Most thyroid clonotypes with frequency above 0.001 were detected in blood.

Trimming took off 5 bases at V and 6 bases at J, with 13 bases between the two ends. Looked up from germline, CDR1 is SGHAT and CDR2 is FQNNGV. The CDR3 totals 13 residues. The rearrangement links TRBV11-2 to TRBJ1-1, with a possible D match to TRBD1 (5 bases). The specimen was blood. This receptor was obtained from a woman aged 70 to 79 with Graves' ophthalmopathy. CDR3 sequence (DNA): TGTGCCAGCAGCCCAGGGTACGAATCTGAAGCTTTCTTT. Encoded protein: CASSPGYESEAFF.